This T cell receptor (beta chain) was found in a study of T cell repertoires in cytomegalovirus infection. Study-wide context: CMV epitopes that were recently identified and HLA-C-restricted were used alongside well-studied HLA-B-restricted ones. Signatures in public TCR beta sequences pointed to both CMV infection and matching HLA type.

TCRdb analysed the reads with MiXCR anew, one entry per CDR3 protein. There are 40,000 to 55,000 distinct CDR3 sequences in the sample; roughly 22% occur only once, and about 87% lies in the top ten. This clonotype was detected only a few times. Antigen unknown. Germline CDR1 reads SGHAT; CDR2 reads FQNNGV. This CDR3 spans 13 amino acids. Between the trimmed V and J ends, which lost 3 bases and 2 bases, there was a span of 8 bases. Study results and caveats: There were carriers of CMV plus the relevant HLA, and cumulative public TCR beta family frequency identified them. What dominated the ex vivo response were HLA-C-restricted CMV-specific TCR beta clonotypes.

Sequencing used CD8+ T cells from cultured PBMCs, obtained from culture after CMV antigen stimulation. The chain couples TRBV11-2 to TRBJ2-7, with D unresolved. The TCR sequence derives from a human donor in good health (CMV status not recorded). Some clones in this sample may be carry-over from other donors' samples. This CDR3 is CASSLTRTYEQYF. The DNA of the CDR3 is TGTGCCAGCAGCTTGACCAGAACCTACGAGCAGTACTTC.